A single sample is the source of the 13 T cell receptor beta chains below, sequenced in a study of T-cell reconstitution after alpha-beta-depleted transplantation in children. These receptors have no identified antigens. Study outcomes and limitations: Among T cells one year after transplant, newly produced cells accounted for most counts and diversity.

Unique molecular identifiers were built into the TCRbeta library. One entry per CDR3 protein, called by TCRdb with MiXCR from the PCR reads. In the table there are 250,000 to 300,000 distinct CDR3 sequences, approximately 7.3% of which are singletons. The source material was peripheral blood, sampled 360 days after TCRalphabeta/CD19-depleted stem cell transplant. These TCRs come from a female patient aged 2 to 10 who had a stem cell transplant for Fanconi anemia, so the T cells may come from the graft donor.

As DNA, the CDR3 is TGTGCCAGCAGCCAAGGACACCCAAGGGGTGGAAACACCATATATTTT. It codes for CASSQGHPRGGNTIYF. The gene calls are TRBV3-1 and TRBJ1-3; TRBD1 is a possible D gene (5 bases). Germline CDR1 is LGHDT and CDR2 is YNNKEL (reference sequence). V was shortened by 1 base and J by 3 bases, with 13 bases between the two germline ends. The CDR3 spans 16 residues.

This clonotype was counted many times. The rearrangement links TRBV7-2 to TRBJ2-2; no definite D call. Germline V lookup: CDR1 SGHTA, CDR2 FQGNSA. The CDR3 has 15 residues. The V end lost 5 bases, the J end lost 0 bases, and 10 bases lay between the germline ends. CDR3 protein: CASSRAVSNTGELFF. The CDR3 nucleotides read TGTGCCAGCAGCCGGGCAGTTTCGAACACCGGGGAGCTGTTTTTT. The full variable domain, its missing parts supplied by reference TRBV7-2 and TRBJ2-2, is GAGVSQSPSNKVTEKGKDVELRCDPISGHTALYWYRQSLGQGLEFLIYFQGNSAPDKSGLPSDRFSAERTGGSVSTLTIQRTQQEDSAVYLCASSRAVSNTGELFFGEGSRLTVL.

This clonotype came up many times. V is TRBV12-3 or TRBV12-4 and J is TRBJ2-5, with D unclear. Trimming removed 6 bases from V and 5 bases from J, with 7 bases in between. This CDR3 spans 11 amino acids. CDR3 nucleotide sequence: TGTGCCAGCAGGGTGGGTGAGACCCAGTACTTC. Protein product: CASRVGETQYF.

Many counts were recorded for this clonotype. The chain has TRBV12-3 or TRBV12-4 and TRBJ1-5; D call uncertain. The CDR3 is 19 residues long. The ends were cut back, 6 bases at V and 0 bases at J, with 24 bases in the middle. CDR3 sequence: CASSRILHLRVISNQPQHF. The DNA of the CDR3 is TGTGCCAGCAGCCGAATACTTCACTTACGTGTTATTAGCAATCAGCCCCAGCATTTT.

This clonotype was seen only a few times. The chain couples TRBV7-2 to TRBJ2-7; no reliable D call. The germline V and J ends were trimmed by 1 base and 3 bases, with 10 bases remaining between them. Germline values: CDR1 SGHTA, CDR2 FQGNSA. CDR3 length: 14 amino acids. CDR3 DNA: TGTGCCAGCAGCTTAGGCGCCAGTATCTACGAGCAGTACTTC. As protein: CASSLGASIYEQYF.

This clonotype was seen ten or more times. The chain has TRBV20-1 and TRBJ2-3, with D perhaps TRBD2 (5 bases). The germline gives CDR1 DFQATT, CDR2 SNEGSKA (reference sequence). V lost 1 base and J 6 bases, leaving 17 bases between the germline ends. The length of the CDR3 is 15 residues. CDR3 sequence: CSARAGSAFGDTQYF. CDR3 coding DNA: TGCAGTGCTAGAGCGGGGAGCGCCTTCGGGGATACGCAGTATTTT.

This clonotype came up many times. The chain has TRBV12-3 or TRBV12-4 and TRBJ2-3; D call uncertain. CDR3 length: 13 residues. Trimming took 5 bases from V and 2 from J, leaving 8 bases between them. The CDR3 loop is CASSKGPTDTQYF. CDR3 bases: TGTGCCAGCAGTAAGGGCCCCACAGATACGCAGTATTTT.

Many counts were recorded for this clonotype. This chain connects TRBV15 to TRBJ2-3; 7 nucleotides agree with TRBD1. Germline trimming cut 5 bases from V and 0 bases from J; bases unmatched to any gene: 5. The CDR3 is made up of 15 amino acids. Germline assignment: CDR1 LNHNV and CDR2 YYDKDF (reference sequence). CDR3 amino acids: CATSGGQSSTDTQYF. CDR3 in DNA: TGTGCCACCAGCGGGGGACAGTCAAGCACAGATACGCAGTATTTT.

In its sample, this clonotype was seen a few times. The chain has TRBV7-9 and TRBJ1-4; D call uncertain. The CDR3 runs to 14 residues. V was trimmed by 5 bases and J by 5 bases, leaving 12 bases between them. CDR1 is SEHNR, CDR2 FQNEAQ, per germline (reference sequence). For the CDR3, the DNA is TGTGCCAGCAGCCCCTGGACTGAGAATGAAAAACTGTTTTTT. Protein: CASSPWTENEKLFF.

This clonotype showed up just a few times. This sequence joins TRBV2 and TRBJ2-7; D remains unclear. Germline lookup yields CDR1 SNHLY and CDR2 FYNNEI. CDR3 length: 15 residues. V gave up 5 bases and J gave up 4 bases, with 18 bases separating them. The DNA of the CDR3 is TGTGCCAGCAGTCCCCTCTACCGGAGTTCATACGAGCAGTACTTC. Amino acid sequence: CASSPLYRSSYEQYF.

This clonotype was seen at least ten times. This rearrangement joins TRBV9 to TRBJ1-1, with D unresolved. Trimming shortened V by 0 bases and J by 11 bases, and 17 bases separated the two germline ends. The germline gives CDR1 SGDLS, CDR2 YYNGEE. CDR3 length: 14 amino acids. This CDR3 reads CASSVGAGNLDAFF. DNA for the CDR3: TGTGCCAGCAGCGTAGGAGCTGGAAACTTGGACGCTTTCTTT.

V gene TRBV20-1 combines with J gene TRBJ1-2, with 9 bases lining up with TRBD1. In germline, CDR1 is DFQATT, CDR2 SNEGSKA (reference sequence). This CDR3 comprises 12 residues. V lost 5 bases and J lost 8; bases outside the gene matches: 6. The CDR3: CSAWTGVGGYTF. The CDR3 nucleotides read TGCAGTGCTTGGACAGGGGTTGGCGGCTACACCTTC.

This clonotype has only a few counts. This sequence joins TRBV20-1 and TRBJ1-5, with TRBD1 matching over 10 bases. The germline CDR1 and CDR2 sequences are DFQATT and SNEGSKA (reference sequence). With 3 bases clipped from V and 5 bases from J, the junction kept 10 bases outside the gene matches. The CDR3 sequence is 16 residues long. CDR3 residues: CSASIPIGQGDQPQHF. CDR3 nucleotide sequence: TGCAGTGCTAGTATTCCCATAGGACAGGGGGATCAGCCCCAGCATTTT.